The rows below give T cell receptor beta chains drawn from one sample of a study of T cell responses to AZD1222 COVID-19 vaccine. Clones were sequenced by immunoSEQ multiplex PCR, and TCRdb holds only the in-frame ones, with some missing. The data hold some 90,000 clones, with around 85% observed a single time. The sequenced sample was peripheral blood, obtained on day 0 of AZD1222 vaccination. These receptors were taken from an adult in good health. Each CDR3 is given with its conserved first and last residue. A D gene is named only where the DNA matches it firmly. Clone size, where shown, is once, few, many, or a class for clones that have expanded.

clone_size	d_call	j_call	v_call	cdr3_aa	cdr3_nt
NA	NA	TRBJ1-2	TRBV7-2	CASSPLPGADYGYTF	TGTGCCAGCAGCCCCCTGCCCGGGGCAGACTATGGCTACACCTTC
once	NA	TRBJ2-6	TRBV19	CASRRVPPEGANVLTF	TGTGCCAGTCGCCGGGTCCCCCCGGAGGGGGCCAACGTCCTGACTTTC
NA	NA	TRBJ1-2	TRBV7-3	CASSSHTGGADDGYTF	TGTGCCAGCAGCTCCCACACAGGTGGGGCAGATGATGGCTACACCTTC
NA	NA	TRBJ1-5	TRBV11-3	CASSDDGPGQPQHF	TGTGCCAGCAGCGATGACGGCCCCGGTCAGCCCCAGCATTTT
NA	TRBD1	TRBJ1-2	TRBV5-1	CASSLGGQGSVSGYTF	TGCGCCAGCAGCTTGGGTGGACAGGGGTCGGTTAGCGGCTACACCTTC
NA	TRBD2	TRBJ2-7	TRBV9	CASSSLGAGGPTVEQYF	TGTGCCAGCTCCTCCCTTGGGGCGGGAGGCCCCACGGTAGAGCAGTACTTC
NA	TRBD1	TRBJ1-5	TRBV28	CASSSLNVGTGMGNQPQHF	TGTGCCAGCAGTTCCCTCAACGTCGGGACAGGGATGGGCAATCAGCCCCAGCATTTT
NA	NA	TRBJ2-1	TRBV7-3	CASSLELRTANEQFF	TGTGCCAGCAGCTTAGAACTTAGGACAGCCAATGAGCAGTTCTTC
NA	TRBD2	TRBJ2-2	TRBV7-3	CASSLTSSGTSDTGELFF	TGTGCCAGCAGCTTAACATCAAGCGGGACTAGCGACACCGGGGAGCTGTTTTTT
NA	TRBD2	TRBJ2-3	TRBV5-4	CASSPRLAGADTQYF	TGTGCCAGCAGCCCCAGACTAGCGGGAGCAGATACGCAGTATTTT
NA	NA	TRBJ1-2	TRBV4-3	CASSPLPQDYYGYTF	TGCGCCAGCAGCCCCCTACCCCAGGACTACTATGGCTACACCTTC
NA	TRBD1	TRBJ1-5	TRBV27	CASRQTGGLNQPQHF	TGTGCCAGCAGACAAACAGGGGGCCTCAATCAGCCCCAGCATTTT
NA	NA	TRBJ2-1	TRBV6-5	CASSYGLPRAGDEQFF	TGTGCCAGCAGTTACGGGCTTCCCCGAGCAGGCGATGAGCAGTTCTTC
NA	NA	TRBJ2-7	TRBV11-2	CASSPEYEQYF	TGTGCCAGCAGCCCGGAATACGAGCAGTACTTC
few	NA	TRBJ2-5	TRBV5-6	CASSPFGDDQETQYF	TGTGCCAGCAGCCCCTTTGGAGACGACCAAGAGACCCAGTACTTC
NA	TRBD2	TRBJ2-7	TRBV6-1	CATSASGRTYEQYF	TGTGCCACCTCGGCTAGCGGGAGGACCTACGAGCAGTACTTC
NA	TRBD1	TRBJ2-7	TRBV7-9	CASSAGGEQYF	TGTGCCAGCAGCGCAGGGGGCGAGCAGTACTTC
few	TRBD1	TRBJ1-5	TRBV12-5	CASGPPGTGGEPQHF	TGTGCTAGTGGTCCGCCCGGGACAGGGGGGGAGCCCCAGCATTTT
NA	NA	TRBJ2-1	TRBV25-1	CASSELLADYNEQFF	TGTGCCAGCAGTGAATTGTTAGCAGACTACAATGAGCAGTTCTTC
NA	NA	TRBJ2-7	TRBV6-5	CANPAVVSPVEQYF	TGTGCCAACCCTGCGGTAGTGAGTCCTGTTGAGCAGTACTTC
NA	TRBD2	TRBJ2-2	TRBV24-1	CATSDLAGGTGELFF	TGTGCCACCAGTGATCTAGCGGGAGGAACCGGGGAGCTGTTTTTT
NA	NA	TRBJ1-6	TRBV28	CASSLEQHYNSPLHF	TGTGCCAGCAGTTTAGAACAGCACTATAATTCACCCCTCCACTTT
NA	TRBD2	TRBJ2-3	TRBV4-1	CASSQVPSGSEDTQYF	TGCGCCAGCAGCCAAGTCCCTAGCGGGTCTGAAGATACGCAGTATTTT
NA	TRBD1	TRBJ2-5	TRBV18	CASSPDRGVWETQYF	TGTGCCAGCTCCCCGGACAGGGGAGTTTGGGAGACCCAGTACTTC
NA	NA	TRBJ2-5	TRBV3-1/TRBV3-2	CASSQDNGYQETQYF	TGTGCCAGCAGCCAAGACAACGGCTACCAAGAGACCCAGTACTTC
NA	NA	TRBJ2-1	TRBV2	CASNTRVGEYEQFF	TGTGCCAGCAACACTCGGGTCGGAGAGTATGAGCAGTTCTTC
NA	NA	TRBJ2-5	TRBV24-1	CATSATERFQETQYF	TGTGCCACCAGTGCGACAGAGAGGTTCCAAGAGACCCAGTACTTC
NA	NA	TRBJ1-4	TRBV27	CASSLIGATNEKLFF	TGTGCCAGCAGTTTAATCGGTGCAACTAATGAAAAACTGTTTTTT
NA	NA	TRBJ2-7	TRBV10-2	CASSDVGPEQYF	TGCGCCAGCAGTGACGTAGGCCCGGAGCAGTACTTC
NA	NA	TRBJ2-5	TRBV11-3	CASSGVETQYF	TGTGCCAGCTCGGGAGTGGAGACCCAGTACTTC
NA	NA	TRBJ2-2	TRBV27	CASSRDANTGELFF	TGTGCCAGCAGTAGGGACGCGAACACCGGGGAGCTGTTTTTT
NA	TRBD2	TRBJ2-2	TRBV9	CASSVGGLALTGELFF	TGTGCCAGCAGCGTAGGGGGACTAGCTCTCACCGGGGAGCTGTTTTTT
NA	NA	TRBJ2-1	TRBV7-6	CASSPGQHSYNEQFF	TGTGCCAGCAGCCCCGGACAGCACTCCTACAATGAGCAGTTCTTC
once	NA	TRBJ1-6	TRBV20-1	CSASRHSSYNSPLHF	TGCAGTGCCAGTAGACATAGCTCCTATAATTCACCCCTCCACTTT
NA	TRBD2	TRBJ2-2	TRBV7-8	CASSLYRATSGREAGELFF	TGTGCCAGCAGCTTATATCGCGCGACTAGCGGGAGGGAGGCCGGGGAGCTGTTTTTT
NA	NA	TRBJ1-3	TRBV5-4	CASSPQGVNTIYF	TGTGCCAGCAGCCCCCAGGGCGTAAACACCATATATTTT
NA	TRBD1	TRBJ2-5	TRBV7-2	CASSYSPRTGRETQYF	TGTGCCAGCAGCTACAGCCCCCGGACAGGGCGAGAGACCCAGTACTTC
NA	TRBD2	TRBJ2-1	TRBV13	CASSPNPPSGRVHEQFF	TGTGCCAGCAGCCCAAACCCCCCTAGCGGGAGAGTCCATGAGCAGTTCTTC
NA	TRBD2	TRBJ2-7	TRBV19	CASSVSGSLYEQYF	TGTGCCAGTAGTGTAAGCGGGAGCTTGTACGAGCAGTACTTC
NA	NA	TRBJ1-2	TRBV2	CASSGVGHNAGGYTF	TGTGCCAGCAGTGGGGTGGGACATAATGCTGGAGGCTACACCTTC
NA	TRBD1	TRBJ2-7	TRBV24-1	CATSDLQRDRGREQYF	TGTGCCACCAGTGATTTGCAACGGGACAGGGGGCGCGAGCAGTACTTC
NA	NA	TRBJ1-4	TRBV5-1	CASSLEGRTTNEKLFF	TGCGCCAGCAGCTTGGAGGGGAGGACAACTAATGAAAAACTGTTTTTT
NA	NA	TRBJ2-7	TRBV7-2	CASSNAGTSGREQYF	TGTGCCAGCAGCAATGCCGGGACCAGCGGTCGGGAGCAGTACTTC
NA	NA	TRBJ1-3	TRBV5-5	CASSPWTDLNSGNTIYF	TGTGCCAGCAGCCCCTGGACAGACTTAAACTCTGGAAACACCATATATTTT
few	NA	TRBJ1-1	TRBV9	CASSVVGDPNTEAFF	TGTGCCAGCAGCGTAGTGGGGGACCCGAACACTGAAGCTTTCTTT
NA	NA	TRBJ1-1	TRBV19	CASSYTATEAFF	TGTGCCAGTAGCTACACAGCTACTGAAGCTTTCTTT
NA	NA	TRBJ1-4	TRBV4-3	CASSQRGINEKLFF	TGCGCCAGCAGCCAACGTGGTATTAATGAAAAACTGTTTTTT
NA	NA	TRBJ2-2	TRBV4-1	CASSQVSEGAGELFF	TGCGCCAGCAGCCAAGTCTCTGAGGGAGCCGGGGAGCTGTTTTTT
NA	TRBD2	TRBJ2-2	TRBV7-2	CASSTVAGGSLGTGELFF	TGTGCCAGCAGCACAGTAGCGGGAGGGTCCCTGGGCACCGGGGAGCTGTTTTTT
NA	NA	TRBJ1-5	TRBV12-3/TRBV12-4	CASRYSNQPQHF	TGTGCCAGTCGTTATAGCAATCAGCCCCAGCATTTT
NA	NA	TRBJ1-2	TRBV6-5	CASSLVVGGSYGYTF	TGTGCCAGCAGCCTGGTGGTGGGAGGCTCCTATGGCTACACCTTC
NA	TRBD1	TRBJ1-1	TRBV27	CASSPRTGPEAFF	TGTGCCAGCAGTCCCAGGACAGGTCCTGAAGCTTTCTTT
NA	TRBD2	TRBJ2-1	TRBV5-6	CASSLRTSGRTNEQFF	TGTGCCAGCAGCTTGAGGACTAGCGGGAGGACAAATGAGCAGTTCTTC
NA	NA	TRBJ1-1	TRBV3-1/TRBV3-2	CASRQDPGGEAFF	TGTGCCAGCAGACAGGACCCGGGGGGTGAAGCTTTCTTT
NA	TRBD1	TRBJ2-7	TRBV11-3	CASSSDRALTYEQYF	TGTGCCAGCAGCTCGGACAGGGCCTTGACCTACGAGCAGTACTTC
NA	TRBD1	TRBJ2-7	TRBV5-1	CASSLLGQGHYEQYF	TGCGCCAGCAGCTTGTTGGGACAGGGTCACTACGAGCAGTACTTC
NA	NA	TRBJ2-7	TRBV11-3	CASSLDDEQYF	TGTGCCAGCAGCTTAGATGACGAGCAGTACTTC
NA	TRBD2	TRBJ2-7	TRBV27	CASSFTSGRYEQYF	TGCGCCAGCAGTTTTACTAGCGGGAGGTACGAGCAGTACTTC
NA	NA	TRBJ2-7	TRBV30	CAWSVGSGIVYEQYF	TGTGCCTGGAGTGTAGGATCAGGGATTGTCTACGAGCAGTACTTC
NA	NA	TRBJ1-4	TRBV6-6	CASSYFTGTNEKLFF	TGTGCCAGCAGTTACTTCACAGGGACAAATGAAAAACTGTTTTTT